The entry that follows covers one TCR beta chain sequence. Its antigen remains unknown. Trimming shortened V by 4 bases and J by 2 bases, and 10 bases separated the two germline ends. The germline CDR1 and CDR2 sequences are SGHRS and YFSETQ. This CDR3 is 13 amino acids long. This record comes from a study of cytomegalovirus exposure and HLA in healthy donors. Looking at the study overall: Roughly 180 million T cells yielded 100 million to 130 million unique TCR beta sequences, as an earlier analysis found. The study, taken as a whole, reports: Among TCR beta chains of equal frequency, HLA-associated ones were more clonally expanded in a later analysis.

13 Jbeta primers and 60 Vbeta primers were used for the PCR. In the study's own analysis: Later analysis identified tens of millions of unique TCR beta chains, approximately 11 million shared. TCRdb keeps only in-frame clones here, not all; method: immunoSEQ multiplex PCR. V, J and clone size were drawn from that table, and D and trimming were deduced from the DNA. The sample yields around 200,000 clones, around 76% seen once. The donors gave bone marrow, and they were healthy. What was sequenced was PBMCs. The TCR sequence derives from a man younger than 45 in good health and CMV-seronegative. V is TRBV5-1 and J is TRBJ2-7, with D uncertain. The CDR3 region has the DNA TGCGCCAGCAGCGAGGCCGCCACCTACGAGCAGTACTTC. Encoded protein: CASSEAATYEQYF.